The next 9 T cell receptor beta chains were all read from a single sample in a study of shared T cell receptors in the human thymus. TCRdb's table, derived via immunoSEQ multiplex PCR, lists solely in-frame clones and lacks some. The repertoire holds 600,000 to 900,000 clones, with 80% to 90% as singletons. This sample also belongs to another study, concerning human thymus T cells.

Sequenced: thymocytes. These receptors came from a girl less than two years old with a congenital heart defect.

V is TRBV7-2 and J is TRBJ2-7, with 7 bases lining up with TRBD1. Trimming took 2 bases from V and 6 from J; bases not matched to a gene: 4. CDR3 length: 13 amino acids. Germline-derived CDR1 and CDR2 are SGHTA and FQGNSA. DNA for the CDR3: TGTGCCAGCAGCTTACAGGGGGTCGGCGAGCAGTACTTC. Translated, it gives CASSLQGVGEQYF.

The chain couples TRBV25-1 to TRBJ1-1; a weak D match, TRBD1 (5 bases). CDR1 and CDR2 (germline): MGHDK, SYGVNS. The ends were cut back, 5 bases at V and 0 bases at J, with 22 bases in the middle. The CDR3 is 18 amino acids. The CDR3 nucleotides are TGTGCCAGCAGTCAGGGTGGTGAGGCAGGTTTGATGAACACTGAAGCTTTCTTT. It specifies CASSQGGEAGLMNTEAFF. Based on the CDR3 plus reference TRBV25-1 and TRBJ1-1, the full variable domain is EADIYQTPRYLVIGTGKKITLECSQTMGHDKMYWYQQDPGMELHLIHYSYGVNSTEKGDLSSESTVSRIRTEHFPLTLESARPSHTSQYLCASSQGGEAGLMNTEAFFGQGTRLTVV.

The chain couples TRBV7-3 to TRBJ2-2; TRBD1 matches at 11 bases. The CDR3 is 17 amino acids. With V trimmed by 8 bases and J by 0 bases, 8 bases remained unmatched. Germline V lookup: CDR1 SGHTA, CDR2 FQGTGA. The CDR3: CASGQGAHSANTGELFF. The CDR3 DNA is TGTGCCAGCGGACAGGGGGCGCATTCGGCGAACACCGGGGAGCTGTTTTTT.

V usage is TRBV5-4 and J usage is TRBJ1-5; the D gene is possibly TRBD1 (5 bases). CDR3 length equals 14 residues. Trimming left V 0 bases short and J 5 bases short, with 9 bases between. Germline V CDR1 and CDR2: SGHNT, YYREEE (reference sequence). CDR3 in amino acids: CASSLVGDYQPQHF. For the CDR3, the DNA is TGTGCCAGCAGCTTGGTTGGGGACTATCAGCCCCAGCATTTT.

This clone was detected only once. The J gene is TRBJ2-7, the V gene TRBV10-3; D may be TRBD1 (6 bases). V was shortened by 10 bases and J by 0 bases, with 25 bases between the two germline ends. In germline, CDR1 is ENHRY, CDR2 SYGVKD. The CDR3 spans 17 residues. CDR3 DNA sequence: TGTGCCACCAACGGGAAACAGGGATCGAGGGCCTCCTACGAGCAGTACTTC. Its protein product is CATNGKQGSRASYEQYF.

This rearrangement joins TRBV2 to TRBJ1-5; TRBD1 agrees at 7 bases. Trimming removed 6 bases from V and 5 bases from J; junction bases left unmatched: 1. Germline assignment: CDR1 SNHLY and CDR2 FYNNEI. The CDR3 consists of 12 residues. CDR3 sequence (DNA): TGTGCCAGCAGAGGGGGCGATCAGCCCCAGCATTTT. Protein sequence: CASRGGDQPQHF.

This clone was counted a few times. This chain joins TRBV4-3 and TRBJ2-7, with 7 bases that match TRBD1. The length of the CDR3 is 17 residues. The V gene's germline CDR1 is LGHNA and CDR2 YSLEER. The V segment lost 1 base and the J segment 2 bases; nucleotides outside the gene matches: 11. This chain's CDR3 is CASSQGIGTEGPYEQYF. As DNA, the CDR3 is TGCGCCAGCAGCCAAGGGATCGGGACAGAGGGGCCCTACGAGCAGTACTTC.

A few counts support this clone. This chain uses TRBV25-1 with TRBJ2-2; 8 bases line up with TRBD1. This CDR3 has 15 amino acids. Unmatched junction bases numbered 5, after V lost 4 bases and J lost 4 bases. Per germline, CDR1 MGHDK and CDR2 SYGVNS. CDR3 region: CASSAGQGSTGELFF. The CDR3 DNA follows: TGTGCCAGCAGTGCCGGACAGGGCTCCACCGGGGAGCTGTTTTTT.

The V gene is TRBV2, the J gene TRBJ2-1, with 11 bases matching TRBD2. This CDR3 has 16 residues. CDR1 SNHLY and CDR2 FYNNEI come from the germline V gene. The V and J ends lost 6 bases and 6 bases, in that order; junction bases with no gene match: 10. CDR3: CASSELGTSGRNEQFF. In DNA, the CDR3 is TGTGCCAGCAGCGAACTTGGGACTAGCGGCCGCAATGAGCAGTTCTTC.